Each of the 18 T cell receptor beta chains below was sequenced from the same sample in a study of cytomegalovirus exposure and HLA in healthy donors (dated 2017 in TCRdb). Libraries were constructed by the immunoSEQ multiplex PCR assay. The multiplex PCR relied on a mix of 60 forward primers for TCR Vbeta segments and 13 reverse primers for TCR Jbeta segments. TCRdb provides this immuneACCESS table in a form limited to in-frame rearrangements. Some clones are lacking; in checked studies, under half of them reflect an unresolved V gene, and why the rest are absent is not known. The sample table lists under 200,000 clones, around 83% of them with a count of one. Jointly, the top ten make up approximately 8% of the sample. The specimen sequenced was PBMCs. The source is a male donor in good health and CMV-seropositive.

The gene calls are TRBV5-5 and TRBJ2-7; perhaps TRBD1 as D (5 bases). In germline, CDR1 is SGHKS, CDR2 YYEKEE (reference sequence). The CDR3 runs 12 residues. The V end was cut by 0 bases, the J end by 6 bases, with 7 bases between. The CDR3 bases are TGTGCCAGCAGCTTGGTAGGGGTCGAGCAGTACTTC. Protein product: CASSLVGVEQYF.

The CDR3 nucleotides read TGCAGCGTTGAATGGGGCGCAGATACGCAGTATTTT. This codes for CSVEWGADTQYF. The chain carries TRBV29-1 and TRBJ2-3; the D gene is possibly TRBD1 (5 bases). From germline, CDR1 is SQVTM and CDR2 ANQGSEA. This CDR3 comprises 12 residues. Trimming stripped 2 bases from V and 4 bases from J, with 7 bases between.

Only a few counts were recorded for this clone. V gene TRBV7-2 combines with J gene TRBJ2-5; 8 bases match TRBD2. This CDR3 spans 15 amino acids. V dropped 3 bases and J dropped 2; count of bases not matched to a gene: 5. Per germline, CDR1 SGHTA and CDR2 FQGNSA. The CDR3 loop is CASSFVAGLQETQYF. The CDR3, as DNA: TGTGCCAGCAGCTTCGTAGCGGGGCTACAAGAGACCCAGTACTTC.

The chain carries TRBV7-2 and TRBJ2-7; D might be TRBD2 (5 bases). CDR3 length: 13 amino acids. Germline loops: CDR1 SGHTA, CDR2 FQGNSA. The ends were cut back, 1 base at V and 3 bases at J, with 7 bases in the middle. This CDR3 is CASSLGGLYEQYF. CDR3 bases: TGTGCCAGCAGCTTAGGCGGACTCTACGAGCAGTACTTC.

The chain joins TRBV9 to TRBJ1-2; D is uncertain. Germline V lookup: CDR1 SGDLS, CDR2 YYNGEE. Trimming removed 0 bases at V and 4 bases at J, with 10 bases between. CDR3 length: 14 residues. The CDR3 protein is CASSVGTVAYGYTF. Here the CDR3 DNA reads TGTGCCAGCAGCGTAGGTACTGTTGCCTATGGCTACACCTTC.

The V gene is TRBV9, the J gene TRBJ1-2, with 8 bases lining up with TRBD1. Germline V gene lookup returns CDR1 SGDLS and CDR2 YYNGEE. J lost 0 bases, V lost 4 bases, and 5 bases had no gene match. The CDR3 runs to 15 residues. The CDR3 DNA follows: TGTGCCAGCAGCACTGGGACAGGCGCTAACTATGGCTACACCTTC. Protein product: CASSTGTGANYGYTF. Supplemented by reference TRBV9 and TRBJ1-2, the full variable domain reads DSGVTQTPKHLITATGQRVTLRCSPRSGDLSVYWYQQSLDQGLQFLIQYYNGEERAKGNILERFSAQQFPDLHSELNLSSLELGDSALYFCASSTGTGANYGYTFGSGTRLTVV.

CDR3 sequence reads: CASSPGTASGDEQYF. DNA of the CDR3: TGCGCCAGCAGCCCTGGGACAGCTTCTGGGGACGAGCAGTACTTC. V is TRBV5-1 and J is TRBJ2-7; the match to TRBD1 covers 7 bases. Germline lookup yields CDR1 SGHRS and CDR2 YFSETQ. V shed 4 bases, J shed 5 bases, and the junction held 12 bases outside the gene matches. The CDR3 is 15 amino acids. Full variable domain (missing parts from reference TRBV5-1 and TRBJ2-7): KAGVTQTPRYLIKTRGQQVTLSCSPISGHRSVSWYQQTPGQGLQFLFEYFSETQRNKGNFPGRFSGRQFSNSRSEMNVSTLELGDSALYLCASSPGTASGDEQYFGPGTRLTVT.

The chain uses TRBV5-8 and TRBJ2-7; 13 bases fit TRBD2. The germline CDR1 and CDR2 sequences are SGHTS and YDEGEE. J was trimmed by 3 bases and V by 4 bases; bases with no gene match: 4. The CDR3 is made up of 15 amino acids. The CDR3 DNA reads as TGTGCCAGCAGCCCGGGACTAGCGGGGCGCTACGAGCAGTACTTC. This gives the protein CASSPGLAGRYEQYF.

This clone has just a few counts. The CDR3 DNA is TGTGCCAGCAGCGTAGCGCCTAGCGGGGGGCTCGGTAAAGAGACCCAGTACTTC. Translating gives CASSVAPSGGLGKETQYF. V is TRBV9 and J is TRBJ2-5; 11 bases match TRBD2. The V segment lost 0 bases and the J segment 3 bases; nucleotides outside the gene matches: 10. Germline assignment: CDR1 SGDLS and CDR2 YYNGEE. This CDR3 has 18 residues.

The V call is TRBV18, the J call TRBJ2-2, with unresolved D. The CDR3 is 15 amino acids. Germline V lookup: CDR1 KGHSH, CDR2 LQKENI. V was shortened by 6 bases and J by 4 bases, with 15 bases between the two germline ends. DNA for the CDR3: TGTGCCAGCTCTTCAAGACTTGCGAGCACCGGGGAGCTGTTTTTT. Translation gives CASSSRLASTGELFF.

This rearrangement joins TRBV7-2 to TRBJ2-3; possibly TRBD1 for D (6 bases). The germline CDR1 and CDR2 sequences are SGHTA and FQGNSA. The CDR3 runs to 16 residues. V dropped 5 bases and J dropped 1 base, with 16 bases sitting between them. The CDR3 DNA is TGTGCCAGCAGCCCCACGGGACACGAACGCACAGATACGCAGTATTTT. This encodes CASSPTGHERTDTQYF.

The J gene is TRBJ2-6, the V gene TRBV5-1, with TRBD2 matching 7 bases. V shed 1 base, J shed 0 bases, and the junction held 1 base outside the gene matches. CDR1 and CDR2 from the germline V gene are SGHRS and YFSETQ. The CDR3 spans 16 residues. The CDR3 region is CASSLTGGSGANVLTF. CDR3 coding DNA: TGCGCCAGCAGCTTGACGGGGGGCTCTGGGGCCAACGTCCTGACTTTC. The whole variable domain, filled in from reference TRBV5-1 and TRBJ2-6, reads KAGVTQTPRYLIKTRGQQVTLSCSPISGHRSVSWYQQTPGQGLQFLFEYFSETQRNKGNFPGRFSGRQFSNSRSEMNVSTLELGDSALYLCASSLTGGSGANVLTFGAGSRLTVL.

Here the CDR3 DNA reads TGCGCCAGCAGCTCCTCTGACAGGGAAGGGGGCTACACCTTC. Its protein is CASSSSDREGGYTF. V gene TRBV4-3 combines with J gene TRBJ1-2, with TRBD1 matching over 7 bases. There are 14 residues in the CDR3. V gave up 5 bases and J gave up 8 bases; unmatched junction bases: 11. CDR1 is LGHNA and CDR2 is YSLEER in the germline V gene.

This clone has only one observation. J is TRBJ1-3 and V is TRBV9; possible D gene TRBD1, 5 bases. This CDR3 region has 16 residues. CDR1 is SGDLS and CDR2 is YYNGEE in the germline V gene. V was cut by 0 bases and J by 1 base, with 11 bases left in between. CDR3 coding DNA: TGTGCCAGCAGCGTAGTGGGGGGGGAATCTGGAAACACCATATATTTT. This encodes CASSVVGGESGNTIYF.

This sequence joins TRBV7-9 and TRBJ1-1; D is possibly TRBD1 (5 bases). The CDR3 spans 16 residues. Germline assignment: CDR1 SEHNR and CDR2 FQNEAQ (reference sequence). V was shortened by 5 bases and J by 5 bases, with 21 bases between the two germline ends. In nucleotides, the CDR3 is TGTGCCAGCAGCCCCCTCGTAGTCCAGGGAGGAACTGAAGCTTTCTTT. Translated: CASSPLVVQGGTEAFF.

The V gene is TRBV9, the J gene TRBJ2-7; D might be TRBD2 (6 bases). The germline V gene encodes CDR1 SGDLS and CDR2 YYNGEE. The CDR3 contains 15 residues. Trimming removed 2 bases at V and 2 bases at J, with 14 bases between. CDR3 DNA sequence: TGTGCCAGCAGCGTTACGGGCGGGACGGCCTACGAGCAGTACTTC. It yields the protein CASSVTGGTAYEQYF.

The rearrangement joins TRBV28 to TRBJ1-3, with unresolved D. CDR3 length: 14 residues. CDR1 and CDR2 from the germline V gene are MDHEN and SYDVKM. Trimming shortened V by 3 bases and J by 0 bases, and 6 bases separated the two germline ends. CDR3 sequence (DNA): TGTGCCAGCAGTTTTTCGTTCTCTGGAAACACCATATATTTT. Its translation: CASSFSFSGNTIYF.

V and J are TRBV10-3 and TRBJ2-4, with D possibly TRBD1 on 6 matching bases. Germline CDR1 ENHRY, CDR2 SYGVKD. The CDR3 contains 16 residues. The V and J ends lost 6 bases and 0 bases respectively, with 15 bases between them. DNA of the CDR3: TGTGCCATCAGCGCCTCAGGGGTGGTAGCCAAAAACATTCAGTACTTC. Translation gives CAISASGVVAKNIQYF.